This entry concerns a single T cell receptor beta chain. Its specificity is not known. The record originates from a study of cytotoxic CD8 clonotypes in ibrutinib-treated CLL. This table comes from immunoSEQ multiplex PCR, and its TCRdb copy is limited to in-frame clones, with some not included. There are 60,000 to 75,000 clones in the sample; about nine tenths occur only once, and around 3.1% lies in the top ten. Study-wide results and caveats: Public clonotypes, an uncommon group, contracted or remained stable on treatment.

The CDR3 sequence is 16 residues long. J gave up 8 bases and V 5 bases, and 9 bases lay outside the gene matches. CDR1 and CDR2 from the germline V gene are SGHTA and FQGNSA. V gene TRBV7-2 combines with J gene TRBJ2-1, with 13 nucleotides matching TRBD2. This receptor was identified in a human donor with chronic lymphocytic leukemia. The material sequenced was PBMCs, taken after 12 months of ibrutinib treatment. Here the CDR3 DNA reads TGTGCCAGCAGCCTTGGACTAGCGGGAGTCGGTGATGAGCAGTTCTTC. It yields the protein CASSLGLAGVGDEQFF. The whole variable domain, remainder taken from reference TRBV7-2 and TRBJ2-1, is GAGVSQSPSNKVTEKGKDVELRCDPISGHTALYWYRQSLGQGLEFLIYFQGNSAPDKSGLPSDRFSAERTGGSVSTLTIQRTQQEDSAVYLCASSLGLAGVGDEQFFGPGTRLTVL.